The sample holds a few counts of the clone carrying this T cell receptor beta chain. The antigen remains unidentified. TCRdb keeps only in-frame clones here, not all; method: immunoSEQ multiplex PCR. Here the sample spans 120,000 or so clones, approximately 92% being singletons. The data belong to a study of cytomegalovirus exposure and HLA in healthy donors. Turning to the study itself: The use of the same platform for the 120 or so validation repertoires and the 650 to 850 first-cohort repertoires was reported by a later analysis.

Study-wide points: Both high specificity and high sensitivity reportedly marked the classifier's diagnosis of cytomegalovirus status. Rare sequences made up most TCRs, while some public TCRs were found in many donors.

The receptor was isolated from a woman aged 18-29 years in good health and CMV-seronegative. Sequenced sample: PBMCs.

The CDR3 here is CASSFQSYEQYF. Here the CDR3 DNA reads TGTGCCAGCAGCTTTCAGTCCTACGAGCAGTACTTC. The V gene is TRBV5-4, the J gene TRBJ2-7; no definite D call. Trimming pared 2 bases from V and 1 base from J, leaving 4 bases between. This CDR3 spans 12 amino acids. The germline V gene encodes CDR1 SGHNT and CDR2 YYREEE (reference sequence).